The rows below give T cell receptor beta chains drawn from one sample of a study of blood T cell repertoires in COVID-19. Only in-frame clones appear in the TCRdb table, and some are missing; sequencing was by immunoSEQ multiplex PCR. The sample shows more than 50,000 clones, around 89% of them seen only once. Source material: peripheral blood. These receptors were taken from a human donor in a cohort sampled during active COVID-19. CDR3s include the opening cysteine and the closing phenylalanine or tryptophan. Each record gives: J gene, V gene, D gene, clone size, CDR3 protein, CDR3 DNA. The D gene is left open where the match is weak. Clone size, where shown, is once, few, many, or a class for clones that have expanded.

j_call: TRBJ1-1
v_call: TRBV5-1
d_call: -
clone_size: -
cdr3_aa: CASNLDQNTEAFF
cdr3_nt: TGCGCCAGCAACTTGGATCAGAACACTGAAGCTTTCTTT

j_call: TRBJ2-7
v_call: TRBV7-9
d_call: -
clone_size: once
cdr3_aa: CASSSRDFDEQYF
cdr3_nt: TGTGCCAGCAGCTCCCGGGACTTCGACGAGCAGTACTTC

j_call: TRBJ2-7
v_call: TRBV5-1
d_call: TRBD1
clone_size: -
cdr3_aa: CASSLGQGAYEQYF
cdr3_nt: TGCGCCAGCAGCTTGGGACAGGGGGCCTACGAGCAGTACTTC

j_call: TRBJ2-2
v_call: TRBV2
d_call: -
clone_size: -
cdr3_aa: CASSVGFNTGELFF
cdr3_nt: TGTGCCAGCAGTGTGGGCTTCAACACCGGGGAGCTGTTTTTT

j_call: TRBJ2-7
v_call: TRBV7-9
d_call: -
clone_size: once
cdr3_aa: CASSFLQRKSIHEQYF
cdr3_nt: TGTGCCAGCAGCTTCCTCCAGCGGAAGAGCATCCACGAGCAGTACTTC

j_call: TRBJ2-7
v_call: TRBV4-2
d_call: -
clone_size: -
cdr3_aa: CASSLIPGTRTYEQYF
cdr3_nt: TGTGCCAGCAGCCTAATCCCCGGGACAAGGACCTACGAGCAGTACTTC

j_call: TRBJ2-1
v_call: TRBV19
d_call: TRBD1
clone_size: -
cdr3_aa: CASNRGRQGGYNEQFF
cdr3_nt: TGTGCCAGTAATCGAGGTAGACAGGGGGGCTACAATGAGCAGTTCTTC

j_call: TRBJ2-1
v_call: TRBV2
d_call: TRBD2
clone_size: -
cdr3_aa: CASSEQGRLAGAEQFF
cdr3_nt: TGTGCCAGCAGTGAACAGGGGAGACTAGCGGGAGCTGAGCAGTTCTTC

j_call: TRBJ2-7
v_call: TRBV3-1/TRBV3-2
d_call: -
clone_size: -
cdr3_aa: CASSQIQYEQYF
cdr3_nt: TGTGCCAGCAGCCAAATTCAATACGAGCAGTACTTC

j_call: TRBJ2-5
v_call: TRBV5-1
d_call: TRBD1
clone_size: -
cdr3_aa: CASSPPGQGVGETQYF
cdr3_nt: TGCGCCAGCAGCCCCCCGGGACAGGGTGTAGGAGAGACCCAGTACTTC

j_call: TRBJ2-1
v_call: TRBV25-1
d_call: TRBD2
clone_size: once
cdr3_aa: CASSEDLREEAYNEQFF
cdr3_nt: TGTGCCAGCAGTGAGGACTTGCGGGAGGAAGCCTACAATGAGCAGTTCTTC

j_call: TRBJ2-2
v_call: TRBV28
d_call: TRBD2
clone_size: -
cdr3_aa: CASSLAGAYTGELFF
cdr3_nt: TGTGCCAGCAGTTTAGCGGGAGCCTACACCGGGGAGCTGTTTTTT

j_call: TRBJ1-2
v_call: TRBV6-1
d_call: -
clone_size: -
cdr3_aa: CASSEDTGLPYGYTF
cdr3_nt: TGTGCCAGCAGTGAAGATACAGGGCTCCCCTATGGCTACACCTTC

j_call: TRBJ2-7
v_call: TRBV18
d_call: TRBD1
clone_size: -
cdr3_aa: CASSPRDRSHEQYF
cdr3_nt: TGTGCCAGCTCACCCCGGGACAGGAGCCACGAGCAGTACTTC

j_call: TRBJ2-2
v_call: TRBV28
d_call: TRBD1
clone_size: few
cdr3_aa: CASSLFGGQGVVGELFF
cdr3_nt: TGTGCCAGCAGTTTATTTGGCGGACAGGGGGTCGTCGGGGAGCTGTTTTTT

j_call: TRBJ1-6
v_call: TRBV4-2
d_call: TRBD1
clone_size: -
cdr3_aa: CASSQEDRVGRSYNSPLHF
cdr3_nt: TGTGCCAGCAGCCAAGAGGACAGGGTGGGTCGCTCCTATAATTCACCCCTCCACTTT

j_call: TRBJ1-6
v_call: TRBV18
d_call: TRBD1
clone_size: -
cdr3_aa: CASSADRGIRNSPLHF
cdr3_nt: TGTGCCAGCTCGGCCGACAGGGGCATTAGAAATTCACCCCTCCACTTT

j_call: TRBJ1-5
v_call: TRBV15
d_call: -
clone_size: -
cdr3_aa: CATSRDGEVNQPQHF
cdr3_nt: TGTGCCACCAGCAGAGATGGGGAGGTGAATCAGCCCCAGCATTTT

j_call: TRBJ1-2
v_call: TRBV5-6
d_call: TRBD1
clone_size: -
cdr3_aa: CASSLTGGVNQRGYGYTF
cdr3_nt: TGTGCCAGCAGCTTGACAGGGGGCGTTAACCAACGCGGCTATGGCTACACCTTC

j_call: TRBJ2-7
v_call: TRBV7-2
d_call: TRBD2
clone_size: -
cdr3_aa: CASSPPGLAVHEQYF
cdr3_nt: TGTGCCAGCAGCCCGCCGGGACTAGCGGTCCACGAGCAGTACTTC

j_call: TRBJ1-1
v_call: TRBV18
d_call: -
clone_size: -
cdr3_aa: CASSPGRFDTEAFF
cdr3_nt: TGTGCCAGCTCACCGGGGCGGTTCGACACTGAAGCTTTCTTT

j_call: TRBJ2-7
v_call: TRBV9
d_call: -
clone_size: once
cdr3_aa: CASSGDTGSYSYEQYF
cdr3_nt: TGTGCCAGCAGCGGGGACACAGGGAGTTACTCCTACGAGCAGTACTTC

j_call: TRBJ2-3
v_call: TRBV6-2/TRBV6-3
d_call: TRBD2
clone_size: once
cdr3_aa: CASSLVAGEGTDTQYF
cdr3_nt: TGTGCCAGCAGTTTGGTAGCGGGAGAGGGCACAGATACGCAGTATTTT

j_call: TRBJ2-6
v_call: TRBV7-9
d_call: TRBD2
clone_size: -
cdr3_aa: CASSLFSLAAGANVLTF
cdr3_nt: TGTGCCAGCAGCTTATTCTCCCTAGCGGCCGGGGCCAACGTCCTGACTTTC

j_call: TRBJ1-5
v_call: TRBV4-1
d_call: -
clone_size: -
cdr3_aa: CASSRPDSNQPQHF
cdr3_nt: TGCGCCAGCAGCCGCCCAGACAGTAATCAGCCCCAGCATTTT

j_call: TRBJ1-2
v_call: TRBV19
d_call: TRBD1
clone_size: -
cdr3_aa: CATQTGFDFRGYTF
cdr3_nt: TGTGCCACCCAGACAGGGTTCGACTTTCGCGGCTACACCTTC

j_call: TRBJ2-7
v_call: TRBV4-1
d_call: -
clone_size: -
cdr3_aa: CASSQGQQSLREQYF
cdr3_nt: TGCGCCAGCAGCCAAGGACAGCAAAGCCTTCGGGAGCAGTACTTC